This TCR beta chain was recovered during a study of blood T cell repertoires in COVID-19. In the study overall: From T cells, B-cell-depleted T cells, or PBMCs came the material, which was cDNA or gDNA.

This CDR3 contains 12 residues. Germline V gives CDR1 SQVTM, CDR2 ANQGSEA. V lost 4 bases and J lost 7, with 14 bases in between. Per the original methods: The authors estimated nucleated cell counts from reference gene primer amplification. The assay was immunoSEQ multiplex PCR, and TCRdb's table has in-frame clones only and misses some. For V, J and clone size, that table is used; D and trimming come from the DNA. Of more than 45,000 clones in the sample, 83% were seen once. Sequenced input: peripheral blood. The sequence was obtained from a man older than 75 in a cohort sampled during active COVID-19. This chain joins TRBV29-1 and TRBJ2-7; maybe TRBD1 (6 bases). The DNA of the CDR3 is TGCAGCGTTGGACAGGCACTTCGAGAGCAGTACTTC. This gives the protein CSVGQALREQYF.